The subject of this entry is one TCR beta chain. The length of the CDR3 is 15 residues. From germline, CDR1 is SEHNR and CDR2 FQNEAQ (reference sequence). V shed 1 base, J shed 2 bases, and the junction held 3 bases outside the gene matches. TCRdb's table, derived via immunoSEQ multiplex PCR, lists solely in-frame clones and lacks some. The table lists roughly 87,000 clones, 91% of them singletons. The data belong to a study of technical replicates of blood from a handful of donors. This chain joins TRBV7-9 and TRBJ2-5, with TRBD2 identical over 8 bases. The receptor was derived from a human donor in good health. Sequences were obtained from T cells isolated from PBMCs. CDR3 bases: TGTGCCAGCAGCTTAGGTGTAGCGGGACAAGAGACCCAGTACTTC. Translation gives CASSLGVAGQETQYF.